This T cell receptor (beta chain) was recovered during a study of shared clonotypes between healthy human individuals. CD45RO-negative, CCR7-selected cells formed the naive CD8 fraction, which excluded terminally differentiated effector memory CD45RA+ cells. Healthy and HIV-negative, the adult donors had no recent acute infections or vaccinations. Profiled with immunoSEQ multiplex PCR; TCRdb holds only in-frame clones, not every one. The table records about 2.1 million clones, over 85% of them present only once. The CDR3 is 16 residues long. Losses at the gene ends were 4 bases for V and 4 bases for J; bases not matched to a gene: 10. Germline CDR1 and CDR2: SGHRS and YFSETQ.

This chain joins TRBV5-1 and TRBJ2-1; 8 nucleotides agree with TRBD2. Sequencing input: naive CD8+ T cells from PBMCs. The TCR was taken from a man younger than 35 in good health. Some clones in this sample may be carry-over from other donors' samples. The CDR3 DNA follows: TGCGCCAGCAGCCTTTCACCGGGACTAGTATACAATGAGCAGTTCTTC. Translating gives CASSLSPGLVYNEQFF.